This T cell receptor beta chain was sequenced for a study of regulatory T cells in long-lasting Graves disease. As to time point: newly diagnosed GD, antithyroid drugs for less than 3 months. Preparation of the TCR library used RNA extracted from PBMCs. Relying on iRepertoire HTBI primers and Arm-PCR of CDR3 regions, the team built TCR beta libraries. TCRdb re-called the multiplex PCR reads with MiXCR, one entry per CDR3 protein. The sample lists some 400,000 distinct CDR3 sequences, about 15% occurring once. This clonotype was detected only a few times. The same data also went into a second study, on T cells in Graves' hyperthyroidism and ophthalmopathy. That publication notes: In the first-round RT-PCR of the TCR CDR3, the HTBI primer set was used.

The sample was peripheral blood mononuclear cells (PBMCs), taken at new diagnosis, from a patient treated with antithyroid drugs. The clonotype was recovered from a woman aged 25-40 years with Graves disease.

The CDR3 nucleotides read TGCGCCAGCAGCCCGCTAGGGGATAGGATTCAGTACTTC. It specifies CASSPLGDRIQYF. V and J are TRBV5-1 and TRBJ2-4; tentatively, D is TRBD1 (5 bases). Germline V gene lookup returns CDR1 SGHRS and CDR2 YFSETQ. The CDR3 consists of 13 residues. Trimming shortened V by 4 bases and J by 10 bases, and 15 bases separated the two germline ends.